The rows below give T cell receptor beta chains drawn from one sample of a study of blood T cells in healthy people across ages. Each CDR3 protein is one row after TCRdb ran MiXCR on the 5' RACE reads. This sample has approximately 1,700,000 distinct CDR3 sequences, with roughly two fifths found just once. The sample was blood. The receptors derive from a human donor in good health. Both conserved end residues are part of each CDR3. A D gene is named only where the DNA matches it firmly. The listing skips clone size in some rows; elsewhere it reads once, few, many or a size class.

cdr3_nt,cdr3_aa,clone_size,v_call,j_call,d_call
TGCAGTGCTGGTAGACTAGCGGGAGCACTCTACGAGCAGTACTTC,CSAGRLAGALYEQYF,-,TRBV20-1,TRBJ2-7,TRBD2
TGCAGTGCTATCGGGACTAGCGGGGGGCAAGAGACCCAGTACTTC,CSAIGTSGGQETQYF,few,TRBV20-1,TRBJ2-5,TRBD2
TGCGCCAGCAGCCAAGTACAAAATAACTATGGCTACACCTTC,CASSQVQNNYGYTF,-,TRBV4-3,TRBJ1-2,-
TGTGCCCAGGAGGGGGCTAGCGGCACAGATACGCAGTATTTT,CAQEGASGTDTQYF,-,TRBV30,TRBJ2-3,-
TGTGCCAGCAGTTTTTATTCTAGCGGGGGTGCAGATACGCAGTATTTT,CASSFYSSGGADTQYF,-,TRBV28,TRBJ2-3,TRBD2
TGTGCCACCAGTGATTTGCAGGCTAGTCAACCCTACAATGAGCAGTTCTTC,CATSDLQASQPYNEQFF,-,TRBV24-1,TRBJ2-1,-
TGCGCCAGCAGCCAACAGGATGGCAGGGAAACTGAAGCTTTCTTT,CASSQQDGRETEAFF,-,TRBV4-1,TRBJ1-1,-
TGTGCCAGCAGCTTAGCCCCCCAAAGGACTAGCGGGGGCTACGAGCAGTACTTC,CASSLAPQRTSGGYEQYF,once,TRBV7-6,TRBJ2-7,TRBD2
TGCGCCAGCAGCTACCGGGACAGAAAAAGTCCGCCAGGCTATGGCTACACCTTC,CASSYRDRKSPPGYGYTF,-,TRBV5-1,TRBJ1-2,TRBD1
TGTGCCACCAGTGAACATGGACAGGCCGACTATGGCTACACCTTC,CATSEHGQADYGYTF,-,TRBV24-1,TRBJ1-2,TRBD1
TGTGCCAGCAGTCCAAATGGCCGCGGGGGGGGATCAGATACGCAGTATTTT,CASSPNGRGGGSDTQYF,-,TRBV12-3/TRBV12-4,TRBJ2-3,TRBD2